Each of the 19 T cell receptor beta chains below was sequenced from the same sample in a study of blood T cell repertoires in COVID-19. TCRdb keeps only in-frame clones here, not all; method: immunoSEQ multiplex PCR. The sample lists around 200,000 clones, about 88% occurring once. Sequences were obtained from peripheral blood. The receptor source for this set is a man aged 35 to 55 with active or convalescent COVID-19.

This sequence joins TRBV30 and TRBJ2-5, with TRBD2 matching over 14 bases. This CDR3 contains 17 residues. Per germline, CDR1 GTSNPN and CDR2 SVGIG (reference sequence). V trimming: 4 bases; J trimming: 1 base; junction bases outside the gene matches: 8. CDR3 sequence (DNA): TGTGCCTGGACCCCAGGGACTAGCGGGGGCAGCCAAGAGACCCAGTACTTC. Its protein product is CAWTPGTSGGSQETQYF.

This sequence joins TRBV2 and TRBJ2-7; a weak D match, TRBD1 (5 bases). CDR1 SNHLY and CDR2 FYNNEI come from the germline V gene. The CDR3 is 12 amino acids. With 11 bases removed from V and 0 bases from J, the gap between germline ends came to 11 bases. The CDR3 reads CAVGELSYEQYF. Written as DNA, the CDR3 is TGTGCCGTAGGGGAACTCTCCTACGAGCAGTACTTC. Using reference TRBV2 and TRBJ2-7 for the parts outside the CDR3, the full variable domain is EPEVTQTPSHQVTQMGQEVILRCVPISNHLYFYWYRQILGQKVEFLVSFYNNEISEKSEIFDDQFSVERPDGSNFTLKIRSTKLEDSAMYFCAVGELSYEQYFGPGTRLTVT.

The chain has TRBV2 and TRBJ1-3; D may be TRBD1 (5 bases). Germline V gene sequence: CDR1 SNHLY, CDR2 FYNNEI. The CDR3 sequence is 14 residues long. The V and J ends lost 7 bases and 4 bases respectively, with 14 bases between them. The CDR3 loop is CASNGMGGGNTIYF. DNA of the CDR3: TGTGCCAGCAATGGTATGGGGGGAGGAAACACCATATATTTT.

The chain links TRBV6-5 to TRBJ2-2; D ambiguous. The CDR3 consists of 13 residues. The V gene's germline CDR1 is MNHEY and CDR2 SVGAGI. With 4 bases removed from V and 1 base from J, the gap between germline ends came to 4 bases. CDR3 DNA: TGTGCCAGCAGTTTCGTGAACACCGGGGAGCTGTTTTTT. The encoded protein is CASSFVNTGELFF.

The V and J genes are TRBV7-2 and TRBJ1-4; possibly TRBD1 for D (6 bases). The CDR3 covers 14 residues. V lost 1 base and J lost 8, with 11 bases in between. Germline V lookup: CDR1 SGHTA, CDR2 FQGNSA. This chain's CDR3 is CASSLVQGSEKLFF. CDR3 in DNA: TGTGCCAGCAGCTTAGTACAGGGTTCCGAAAAACTGTTTTTT.

The rearrangement uses TRBV5-6 and TRBJ2-4, with 8 nucleotides matching TRBD1. Germline V gene sequence: CDR1 SGHDT, CDR2 YYEEEE. The V and J ends lost 4 bases and 7 bases, in that order; junction bases with no gene match: 13. The CDR3 is 16 amino acids. The CDR3 protein is CASSAVQGAKWNIQYF. The CDR3 region has the DNA TGTGCCAGCAGCGCGGTGCAGGGGGCGAAATGGAACATTCAGTACTTC.

The genes are TRBV10-3 and TRBJ1-5; TRBD1 agrees at 7 bases. Per germline, CDR1 ENHRY and CDR2 SYGVKD. V lost 10 bases to trimming and J lost 4 bases; unmatched junction nucleotides: 7. The CDR3 runs to 13 residues. CDR3 in amino acids: CASKGQANQPQHF. DNA of the CDR3: TGTGCCAGCAAAGGACAGGCAAATCAGCCCCAGCATTTT.

This clone was recorded a few times. The chain employs TRBV6-4 and TRBJ1-2; D is uncertain. Per the germline V gene, CDR1 is MRHNA and CDR2 is SNTAGT. Between the trimmed V and J ends, which lost 0 bases and 7 bases, there was a span of 9 bases. CDR3 length: 13 amino acids. CDR3 DNA sequence: TGTGCCAGCAGTGACTCGGAGGGCTTTGGCTACACCTTC. Residues: CASSDSEGFGYTF.

V gene TRBV3-1 (or the pseudogene TRBV3-2) combines with J gene TRBJ2-7; 9 bases are a match to TRBD2. Germline V CDR1 and CDR2: LGHDT, YNNKEL (reference sequence). This CDR3 has 19 amino acids. Unmatched junction bases numbered 17, after V lost 5 bases and J lost 0 bases. CDR3 sequence (DNA): TGTGCCAGCAGCTCAGCTATCGATAGCGGGAGTACCCTCTCCTACGAGCAGTACTTC. The encoded protein is CASSSAIDSGSTLSYEQYF.

The chain joins TRBV4-1 to TRBJ2-7; TRBD1 matches 7 bases. J was trimmed by 1 base and V by 6 bases; bases with no gene match: 9. The CDR3 loop spans 15 amino acids. Germline lookup yields CDR1 MGHRA and CDR2 YSYEKL. The DNA for the CDR3 is TGCGCCAGCAGTGATCTTCCGGGACAGTCCTACGAGCAGTACTTC. It yields the protein CASSDLPGQSYEQYF.

The genes are TRBV5-1 and TRBJ2-5, with 12 bases aligning to TRBD2. The ends lost 4 bases at V and 3 bases at J; junction bases unmatched: 7. Germline CDR1 is SGHRS and CDR2 is YFSETQ. CDR3 size: 16 residues. The CDR3 reads CASSPLAGGAEETQYF. The CDR3 DNA is TGCGCCAGCAGCCCCCTAGCGGGGGGGGCTGAAGAGACCCAGTACTTC.

For the CDR3, the DNA is TGTGCCAGCAGCTCAAAGACGCGGCTGAGCTCCTACAATGAGCAGTTCTTC. It is translated as CASSSKTRLSSYNEQFF. The rearrangement uses TRBV11-2 and TRBJ2-1; D remains ambiguous. The germline V gene encodes CDR1 SGHAT and CDR2 FQNNGV. The length of the CDR3 is 17 residues. The V end lost 4 bases, the J end lost 0 bases, and 16 bases lay between the germline ends.

For this clone: The sample holds other DNA sequences that translate to the same CDR3. The genes are TRBV12-3 or TRBV12-4 and TRBJ1-3; D unclear. Trimming pared 3 bases from V and 0 bases from J, leaving 3 bases between. The CDR3 has 13 residues. The CDR3 here is CASSFYSGNTIYF. Here the CDR3 DNA reads TGTGCCAGCAGTTTTTACTCTGGAAACACCATATATTTT.

This chain uses TRBV7-2 with TRBJ2-7, with 7 nucleotides matching TRBD1. The length of the CDR3 is 12 residues. V dropped 5 bases and J dropped 3; count of bases not matched to a gene: 1. The germline gives CDR1 SGHTA, CDR2 FQGNSA. CDR3 sequence reads: CASSTGVYEQYF. The CDR3 DNA sequence: TGTGCCAGCAGCACAGGGGTCTACGAGCAGTACTTC.

The V gene is TRBV27, the J gene TRBJ2-1, with 11 nucleotides matching TRBD2. This CDR3 spans 16 amino acids. With 5 bases clipped from V and 2 bases from J, the junction kept 5 bases outside the gene matches. Per germline, CDR1 MNHEY and CDR2 SMNVEV (reference sequence). Here the CDR3 DNA reads TGTGCCAGCAGTCCCGGGACTAGCGGAACCTACAATGAGCAGTTCTTC. As protein: CASSPGTSGTYNEQFF.

The count of this clone is one. The V gene is TRBV28, the J gene TRBJ2-7, with D perhaps matching TRBD2 (5 bases). The V end lost 1 base, the J end lost 0 bases, and 19 bases lay between the germline ends. CDR1 and CDR2 (germline): MDHEN, SYDVKM. The CDR3 is made up of 18 amino acids. This CDR3 is CASSLLFSGLPNSYEQYF. DNA of the CDR3: TGTGCCAGCAGTTTATTATTCTCCGGACTGCCTAACTCCTACGAGCAGTACTTC.

Details on this clone: Within the sample, other DNA sequences also encode this same CDR3. The genes are TRBV29-1 and TRBJ2-7; 8 bases match TRBD1. The J segment lost 4 bases and the V segment lost 4 bases, leaving 6 bases of the junction unmatched. The length of the CDR3 is 13 residues. Germline values: CDR1 SQVTM, CDR2 ANQGSEA. The CDR3, as DNA: TGCAGCGTTGCCCTCGGACAGGGTTACGAGCAGTACTTC. It specifies CSVALGQGYEQYF.

The chain joins TRBV3-1 (or the pseudogene TRBV3-2) to TRBJ1-6; no clear D gene. The V gene's germline CDR1 is LGHDT and CDR2 YNNKEL (reference sequence). The V and J ends lost 5 bases and 6 bases respectively, with 11 bases between them. CDR3 size: 14 residues. CDR3 loop: CASSSTRLNSPLHF. CDR3 nucleotides: TGTGCCAGCAGCTCGACCAGACTTAATTCACCCCTCCACTTT.

This chain uses TRBV7-3 with TRBJ2-4; no clear D. CDR1 is SGHTA and CDR2 is FQGTGA in the germline V gene. Trimming took 3 bases from V and 0 from J, leaving 9 bases between them. The CDR3 has 15 amino acids. The CDR3 sequence is CASSFDTLAKNIQYF. The DNA of the CDR3 is TGTGCCAGCAGCTTTGATACTCTAGCCAAAAACATTCAGTACTTC.